This is a list of T cell receptor beta chains from one sample in a study of OX40 agonist ivuxolimab in advanced cancers. Using immunoSEQ multiplex PCR, the repertoire was profiled, and TCRdb retains in-frame clones only, with some absent. The data hold 80,000 to 95,000 clones, with approximately 90% observed a single time. Material: CD4+ or CD8+ T cells sorted from blood, obtained in a trial of the OX40 agonist ivuxolimab. Receptors were obtained from an adult with an advanced solid tumor such as melanoma, head and neck, liver or kidney cancer. Both conserved end residues are part of each CDR3. Each record gives: D gene, clone size, J gene, V gene, CDR3 protein, CDR3 DNA. D genes are given only for firm matches. Size is omitted from some rows. Given values are once, few, many or a class for expanded clones.

D gene: -
clone size: once
J gene: TRBJ1-1
V gene: TRBV28
CDR3 protein: CASNTEPFRDTEAFF
CDR3 DNA: TGTGCCAGCAATACTGAACCCTTCAGGGACACTGAAGCTTTCTTT

D gene: TRBD2
clone size: -
J gene: TRBJ2-3
V gene: TRBV7-9
CDR3 protein: CASSWSGGTDTQYF
CDR3 DNA: TGTGCCAGCAGCTGGAGCGGGGGCACAGATACGCAGTATTTT

D gene: -
clone size: -
J gene: TRBJ2-7
V gene: TRBV4-2
CDR3 protein: CASSPRHDGEQYF
CDR3 DNA: TGTGCCAGCAGCCCCCGACACGACGGCGAGCAGTACTTC

D gene: TRBD2
clone size: -
J gene: TRBJ2-5
V gene: TRBV11-2
CDR3 protein: CASSPGLAGETQYF
CDR3 DNA: TGTGCCAGCAGCCCAGGACTAGCGGGAGAGACCCAGTACTTC

D gene: -
clone size: -
J gene: TRBJ1-2
V gene: TRBV29-1
CDR3 protein: CSDRQANYGYTF
CDR3 DNA: TGCAGCGACCGACAGGCTAACTATGGCTACACCTTC

D gene: TRBD1
clone size: -
J gene: TRBJ2-2
V gene: TRBV5-1
CDR3 protein: CASSPGQTPRAGELFF
CDR3 DNA: TGCGCCAGCAGCCCGGGACAGACACCTCGGGCCGGGGAGCTGTTTTTT

D gene: -
clone size: -
J gene: TRBJ2-7
V gene: TRBV7-2
CDR3 protein: CASSTAGGNEQYF
CDR3 DNA: TGTGCCAGCAGCACTGCAGGGGGGAACGAGCAGTACTTC

D gene: -
clone size: once
J gene: TRBJ2-1
V gene: TRBV6-1
CDR3 protein: CASSAFRGEQFF
CDR3 DNA: TGTGCCAGCAGTGCCTTTAGGGGCGAGCAGTTCTTC

D gene: -
clone size: few
J gene: TRBJ1-1
V gene: TRBV29-1
CDR3 protein: CSVGDTEAFF
CDR3 DNA: TGCAGCGTTGGGGACACTGAAGCTTTCTTT

D gene: -
clone size: -
J gene: TRBJ1-2
V gene: TRBV25-1
CDR3 protein: CASSPPSGGAGYGYTF
CDR3 DNA: TGTGCCAGCAGTCCACCCTCCGGGGGCGCAGGGTATGGCTACACCTTC

D gene: TRBD2
clone size: -
J gene: TRBJ2-3
V gene: TRBV29-1
CDR3 protein: CSSRSTSGDIDDTQYF
CDR3 DNA: TGCAGCTCTCGATCGACTAGCGGAGATATAGATGATACGCAGTATTTT

D gene: -
clone size: -
J gene: TRBJ2-1
V gene: TRBV9
CDR3 protein: CASSVRGADNEQFF
CDR3 DNA: TGTGCCAGCAGCGTAAGGGGGGCAGACAATGAGCAGTTCTTC

D gene: -
clone size: -
J gene: TRBJ1-1
V gene: TRBV9
CDR3 protein: CASSTLGGPNTEAFF
CDR3 DNA: TGTGCCAGCAGCACCCTGGGGGGACCGAACACTGAAGCTTTCTTT

D gene: -
clone size: -
J gene: TRBJ2-7
V gene: TRBV7-2
CDR3 protein: CASSKAYEQYF
CDR3 DNA: TGTGCCAGCAGCAAAGCCTACGAGCAGTACTTC

D gene: -
clone size: -
J gene: TRBJ2-7
V gene: TRBV5-4
CDR3 protein: CASSLGGAQAYEQYF
CDR3 DNA: TGTGCCAGCAGCTTGGGTGGGGCACAGGCCTACGAGCAGTACTTC

D gene: -
clone size: -
J gene: TRBJ1-4
V gene: TRBV18
CDR3 protein: CASSPLGTTNEKLFF
CDR3 DNA: TGTGCCAGCTCACCGTTGGGGACAACTAATGAAAAACTGTTTTTT

D gene: TRBD2
clone size: -
J gene: TRBJ2-2
V gene: TRBV27
CDR3 protein: CASRLGLASGELFF
CDR3 DNA: TGTGCCAGCAGACTGGGACTAGCTTCCGGGGAGCTGTTTTTT

D gene: -
clone size: -
J gene: TRBJ1-2
V gene: TRBV7-9
CDR3 protein: CASSTTGTNYGYTF
CDR3 DNA: TGTGCCAGCAGCACTACCGGGACTAACTATGGCTACACCTTC

D gene: -
clone size: -
J gene: TRBJ1-1
V gene: TRBV5-1
CDR3 protein: CASSLVELVNTEAFF
CDR3 DNA: TGCGCCAGCAGCTTGGTGGAGCTCGTGAACACTGAAGCTTTCTTT

D gene: -
clone size: -
J gene: TRBJ1-5
V gene: TRBV28
CDR3 protein: CASTLTLSNQPQHF
CDR3 DNA: TGTGCCAGCACCCTGACTCTTAGCAATCAGCCCCAGCATTTT

D gene: TRBD1
clone size: -
J gene: TRBJ1-2
V gene: TRBV5-1
CDR3 protein: CASSLQGAGGYTF
CDR3 DNA: TGCGCCAGCAGCTTGCAGGGGGCGGGAGGCTACACCTTC

D gene: -
clone size: -
J gene: TRBJ1-1
V gene: TRBV6-1
CDR3 protein: CASDRDQPFTEAFF
CDR3 DNA: TGTGCCAGCGACCGGGATCAACCCTTCACTGAAGCTTTCTTT

D gene: -
clone size: -
J gene: TRBJ2-2
V gene: TRBV4-3
CDR3 protein: CASRPQGTFTGELFF
CDR3 DNA: TGCGCCAGCAGGCCTCAGGGGACGTTTACCGGGGAGCTGTTTTTT

D gene: TRBD1
clone size: -
J gene: TRBJ1-1
V gene: TRBV5-1
CDR3 protein: CASSLGGTGSPEAFF
CDR3 DNA: TGCGCCAGCAGCTTGGGTGGGACAGGGAGTCCTGAAGCTTTCTTT

D gene: -
clone size: -
J gene: TRBJ2-1
V gene: TRBV5-4
CDR3 protein: CASSLGGASPLSYNEQFF
CDR3 DNA: TGTGCCAGCAGCCTAGGAGGGGCATCTCCCCTCTCCTACAATGAGCAGTTCTTC

D gene: TRBD1
clone size: -
J gene: TRBJ1-6
V gene: TRBV6-4
CDR3 protein: CASRGDRNVNSPLHF
CDR3 DNA: TGTGCCAGCAGGGGGGACAGGAATGTTAATTCACCCCTCCACTTT

D gene: TRBD1
clone size: -
J gene: TRBJ1-2
V gene: TRBV10-3
CDR3 protein: CAIMRQGDYTF
CDR3 DNA: TGTGCCATCATGAGGCAGGGGGACTACACCTTC

D gene: TRBD1
clone size: -
J gene: TRBJ2-2
V gene: TRBV25-1
CDR3 protein: CASSESGTGGTGELFF
CDR3 DNA: TGTGCCAGCAGTGAATCGGGGACAGGGGGAACCGGGGAGCTGTTTTTT

D gene: TRBD2
clone size: -
J gene: TRBJ2-3
V gene: TRBV11-3
CDR3 protein: CASSPGTSGGATDTQYF
CDR3 DNA: TGTGCCAGCAGCCCCGGGACTAGCGGGGGGGCCACAGATACGCAGTATTTT

D gene: -
clone size: -
J gene: TRBJ1-1
V gene: TRBV6-6
CDR3 protein: CASSYPAGTEAFF
CDR3 DNA: TGTGCCAGCAGTTACCCGGCGGGCACTGAAGCTTTCTTT

D gene: TRBD2
clone size: -
J gene: TRBJ2-3
V gene: TRBV7-7
CDR3 protein: CASSQGTSGRDTQYF
CDR3 DNA: TGTGCCAGCAGCCAAGGGACTAGCGGGAGAGATACGCAGTATTTT

D gene: TRBD1
clone size: -
J gene: TRBJ1-2
V gene: TRBV5-5
CDR3 protein: CASSLGGTETNYGYTF
CDR3 DNA: TGTGCCAGCAGCTTGGGTGGGACAGAAACTAACTATGGCTACACCTTC

D gene: TRBD1
clone size: -
J gene: TRBJ2-5
V gene: TRBV18
CDR3 protein: CASSPRAGDRGLETQYF
CDR3 DNA: TGTGCCAGCTCACCACGGGCTGGGGACAGGGGGCTGGAGACCCAGTACTTC

D gene: TRBD2
clone size: -
J gene: TRBJ2-1
V gene: TRBV11-2
CDR3 protein: CASSTYSGRARYNEQFF
CDR3 DNA: TGTGCCAGCAGCACCTACAGCGGGAGGGCGAGGTACAATGAGCAGTTCTTC

D gene: -
clone size: -
J gene: TRBJ2-6
V gene: TRBV10-3
CDR3 protein: CAISESASVLTF
CDR3 DNA: TGTGCCATCAGTGAGTCTGCCTCCGTCCTGACTTTC

D gene: TRBD2
clone size: -
J gene: TRBJ2-2
V gene: TRBV29-1
CDR3 protein: CSAERGSGELFF
CDR3 DNA: TGCAGCGCCGAGCGGGGATCCGGGGAGCTGTTTTTT

D gene: -
clone size: -
J gene: TRBJ1-6
V gene: TRBV28
CDR3 protein: CASTSNSPLHF
CDR3 DNA: TGTGCCAGCACTAGTAATTCACCCCTCCACTTT

D gene: -
clone size: -
J gene: TRBJ2-7
V gene: TRBV25-1
CDR3 protein: CASSELTGDSYEQYF
CDR3 DNA: TGTGCCAGCAGTGAATTGACAGGAGACTCCTACGAGCAGTACTTC

D gene: TRBD1
clone size: -
J gene: TRBJ2-5
V gene: TRBV28
CDR3 protein: CASSSNKPGQENQETQYF
CDR3 DNA: TGTGCCAGCAGTTCGAACAAGCCGGGACAGGAGAACCAAGAGACCCAGTACTTC

D gene: -
clone size: -
J gene: TRBJ2-5
V gene: TRBV5-1
CDR3 protein: CASSREGTGGETQYF
CDR3 DNA: TGCGCCAGCAGCCGAGAGGGGACCGGAGGGGAGACCCAGTACTTC

D gene: -
clone size: -
J gene: TRBJ2-5
V gene: TRBV5-1
CDR3 protein: CASSLGQYQETQYF
CDR3 DNA: TGCGCCAGCAGCTTGGGACAGTACCAAGAGACCCAGTACTTC

D gene: TRBD2
clone size: -
J gene: TRBJ2-5
V gene: TRBV7-8
CDR3 protein: CASSLALAGGQETQYF
CDR3 DNA: TGTGCCAGCAGCTTAGCGCTAGCGGGGGGCCAGGAGACCCAGTACTTC

D gene: -
clone size: -
J gene: TRBJ2-3
V gene: TRBV6-1
CDR3 protein: CASSERGSTDTQYF
CDR3 DNA: TGTGCCAGCAGTGAAAGGGGGAGCACAGATACGCAGTATTTT

D gene: TRBD2
clone size: -
J gene: TRBJ2-3
V gene: TRBV2
CDR3 protein: CASPTVAGVGTDTQYF
CDR3 DNA: TGTGCCAGCCCCACGGTTGCGGGAGTGGGGACAGATACGCAGTATTTT

D gene: -
clone size: -
J gene: TRBJ2-5
V gene: TRBV5-1
CDR3 protein: CASSDPQGGETQYF
CDR3 DNA: TGCGCCAGCAGCGACCCTCAGGGCGGGGAGACCCAGTACTTC

D gene: TRBD2
clone size: once
J gene: TRBJ2-7
V gene: TRBV10-3
CDR3 protein: CAISISGGQYEQYF
CDR3 DNA: TGTGCCATCAGTATTAGCGGGGGACAGTACGAGCAGTACTTC

D gene: TRBD2
clone size: -
J gene: TRBJ2-7
V gene: TRBV10-3
CDR3 protein: CAISLTSGSYEQYF
CDR3 DNA: TGTGCCATCAGTTTGACTAGCGGAAGTTACGAGCAGTACTTC

D gene: -
clone size: once
J gene: TRBJ2-1
V gene: TRBV6-5
CDR3 protein: CASKPGGGEQFF
CDR3 DNA: TGTGCCAGCAAGCCTGGGGGTGGGGAGCAGTTCTTC

D gene: -
clone size: -
J gene: TRBJ2-2
V gene: TRBV6-1
CDR3 protein: CASLSGTANTGELFF
CDR3 DNA: TGTGCCAGCTTATCCGGGACGGCGAACACCGGGGAGCTGTTTTTT

D gene: TRBD1
clone size: -
J gene: TRBJ1-1
V gene: TRBV27
CDR3 protein: CASSPQGSAEAFF
CDR3 DNA: TGTGCCAGCAGTCCACAGGGGTCCGCTGAAGCTTTCTTT

D gene: TRBD1
clone size: -
J gene: TRBJ2-2
V gene: TRBV5-1
CDR3 protein: CASSSGGTNTGELFF
CDR3 DNA: TGCGCCAGCAGCTCAGGGGGCACGAACACCGGGGAGCTGTTTTTT

D gene: TRBD1
clone size: -
J gene: TRBJ2-7
V gene: TRBV5-1
CDR3 protein: CASSEPGQVYEQYF
CDR3 DNA: TGCGCCAGCAGCGAGCCGGGACAGGTATACGAGCAGTACTTC

D gene: TRBD1
clone size: -
J gene: TRBJ1-2
V gene: TRBV9
CDR3 protein: CASSVGGGQGFGGYTF
CDR3 DNA: TGTGCCAGCAGCGTAGGAGGGGGACAGGGGTTTGGTGGCTACACCTTC

D gene: -
clone size: -
J gene: TRBJ1-4
V gene: TRBV28
CDR3 protein: CASLGGANEKLFF
CDR3 DNA: TGTGCCAGTCTGGGGGGGGCTAATGAAAAACTGTTTTTT

D gene: -
clone size: -
J gene: TRBJ1-2
V gene: TRBV7-2
CDR3 protein: CASSPVQEGYTF
CDR3 DNA: TGTGCCAGCAGCCCCGTACAAGAGGGCTACACCTTC

D gene: -
clone size: -
J gene: TRBJ2-7
V gene: TRBV6-6
CDR3 protein: CASSYGAAGWDYEQYF
CDR3 DNA: TGTGCCAGCAGTTACGGGGCGGCAGGTTGGGACTACGAGCAGTACTTC

D gene: -
clone size: -
J gene: TRBJ2-7
V gene: TRBV7-2
CDR3 protein: CASSLGAGPSSYEQYF
CDR3 DNA: TGTGCCAGCAGCTTAGGGGCAGGGCCTAGCTCCTACGAGCAGTACTTC

D gene: -
clone size: -
J gene: TRBJ2-7
V gene: TRBV6-5
CDR3 protein: CASSYAVGSSYEQYF
CDR3 DNA: TGTGCCAGCAGTTATGCAGTTGGGAGCTCCTACGAGCAGTACTTC

D gene: -
clone size: -
J gene: TRBJ2-7
V gene: TRBV27
CDR3 protein: CASSLFPDSSYEQYF
CDR3 DNA: TGTGCCAGCAGTTTATTCCCGGACAGCTCCTACGAGCAGTACTTC

D gene: TRBD1
clone size: medium-sized
J gene: TRBJ1-5
V gene: TRBV6-1
CDR3 protein: CASGGTANQPQHF
CDR3 DNA: TGTGCCAGCGGAGGGACAGCCAATCAGCCCCAGCATTTT